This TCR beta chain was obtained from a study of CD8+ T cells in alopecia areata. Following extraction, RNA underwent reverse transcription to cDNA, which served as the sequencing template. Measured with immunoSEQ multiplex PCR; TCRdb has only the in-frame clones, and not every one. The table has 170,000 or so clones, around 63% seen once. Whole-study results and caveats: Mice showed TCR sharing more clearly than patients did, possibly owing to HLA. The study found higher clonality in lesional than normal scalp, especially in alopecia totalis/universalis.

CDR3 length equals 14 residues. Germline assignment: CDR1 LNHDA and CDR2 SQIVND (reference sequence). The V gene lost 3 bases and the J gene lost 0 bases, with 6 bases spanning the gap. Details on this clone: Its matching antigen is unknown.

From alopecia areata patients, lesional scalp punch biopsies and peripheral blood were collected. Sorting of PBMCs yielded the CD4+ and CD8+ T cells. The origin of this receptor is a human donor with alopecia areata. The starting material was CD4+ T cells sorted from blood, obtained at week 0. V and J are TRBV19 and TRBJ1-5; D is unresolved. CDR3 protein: CASSMYTSNQPQHF. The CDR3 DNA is TGTGCCAGTAGTATGTACACTAGCAATCAGCCCCAGCATTTT.